The 31 T cell receptor beta chains presented below share a single source sample, sequenced in a study of CD8+ T cells in alopecia areata. Sequencing used cDNA as its template, made by extracting RNA and reverse transcribing it. Sequencing was performed with immunoSEQ multiplex PCR; in TCRdb, only in-frame clones are kept and a portion is missing. The sample shows around 100,000 clones, roughly 41% of them seen only once. Sequencing was carried out using CD4+ T cells sorted from blood. The origin of the receptors is a human donor with alopecia areata.

This clone was detected only a few times. The chain combines TRBV30 with TRBJ2-3; D is perhaps TRBD1 (6 bases). The CDR3 contains 16 residues. CDR1 GTSNPN and CDR2 SVGIG come from the germline V gene (reference sequence). V gave up 3 bases and J gave up 0 bases, with 16 bases separating them. The CDR3 sequence is CAWRGWTATSTDTQYF. CDR3 sequence (DNA): TGTGCCTGGAGGGGATGGACAGCAACTAGCACAGATACGCAGTATTTT.

This clone was seen only a few times. The rearrangement joins TRBV10-3 to TRBJ1-5; D not resolved. Germline V gene sequence: CDR1 ENHRY, CDR2 SYGVKD. Trimming took 9 bases from V and 1 from J, leaving 10 bases between them. The CDR3 totals 13 residues. CDR3 DNA: TGTGCCATTAAACAGAACAGCAATCAGCCCCAGCATTTT. Translated, it gives CAIKQNSNQPQHF.

The V call is TRBV28, the J call TRBJ2-7; D possibly uses TRBD1 or TRBD2 (7 bases each). Germline V lookup: CDR1 MDHEN, CDR2 SYDVKM. V gave up 6 bases and J gave up 3 bases, with 18 bases separating them. CDR3 length: 15 residues. In nucleotides, the CDR3 is TGTGCCAGCAGGGGGGGGACAGCCCAAAACTACGAGCAGTACTTC. Translation: CASRGGTAQNYEQYF.

The chain joins TRBV9 to TRBJ1-6; D gene unclear. Germline V lookup: CDR1 SGDLS, CDR2 YYNGEE. The CDR3 loop spans 14 amino acids. V shed 2 bases and J shed 0 bases, with 3 bases lying between them. DNA of the CDR3: TGTGCCAGCAGCGTTAGCTCCTATAATTCACCCCTCCACTTT. It yields the protein CASSVSSYNSPLHF.

The DNA of the CDR3 is TGTGCCAGCAGGGGTCCGACAGGGTTCTACGAGCAGTACTTC. Encoded protein: CASRGPTGFYEQYF. V is TRBV28 and J is TRBJ2-7; 7 nucleotides align to TRBD1. Germline loops: CDR1 MDHEN, CDR2 SYDVKM. This CDR3 is built from 14 residues. Trimming at V came to 6 bases and at J to 3 bases, leaving 8 bases not matched to a gene.

This chain joins TRBV27 and TRBJ2-5; D is uncertain. The CDR3 is made up of 14 amino acids. The V end was cut by 5 bases, the J end by 5 bases, with 15 bases between. Germline CDR1 reads MNHEY; CDR2 reads SMNVEV (reference sequence). CDR3 in amino acids: CASSPHTGWETQYF. The CDR3 DNA sequence: TGTGCCAGCAGTCCCCACACTGGTTGGGAGACCCAGTACTTC.

This clone has only a few counts. The chain combines TRBV28 with TRBJ1-2; D perhaps matches TRBD1 (5 bases). Germline V gives CDR1 MDHEN, CDR2 SYDVKM. This CDR3 has 15 residues. V lost 3 bases and J 6 bases, leaving 17 bases between the germline ends. The CDR3 DNA is TGTGCCAGCAGTTTCAGCGGCCGACAGAGCCATGGCTACACCTTC. Translated: CASSFSGRQSHGYTF.

The chain has TRBV4-1 and TRBJ2-7; 10 bases are a match to TRBD2. This CDR3 comprises 11 residues. V dropped 4 bases and J dropped 12; count of bases not matched to a gene: 3. Germline V lookup: CDR1 MGHRA, CDR2 YSYEKL. Here the CDR3 reads CASSPGLALYF. As DNA, the CDR3 is TGCGCCAGCAGCCCGGGACTAGCGCTGTACTTC.

This rearrangement joins TRBV30 to TRBJ1-1, with D unclear. Germline V gives CDR1 GTSNPN, CDR2 SVGIG (reference sequence). V was cut by 0 bases and J by 1 base, with 6 bases left in between. CDR3 length: 13 amino acids. This CDR3 is CAWSVQTNTEAFF. CDR3 in DNA: TGTGCCTGGAGTGTACAAACGAACACTGAAGCTTTCTTT.

J is TRBJ2-3 and V is TRBV29-1; D possibly corresponds to TRBD2 (5 bases). From germline, CDR1 is SQVTM and CDR2 ANQGSEA. The CDR3 runs to 12 residues. The V end lost 6 bases, the J end lost 1 base, and 8 bases lay between the germline ends. This CDR3 is CSVGAGTDTQYF. In nucleotides, the CDR3 is TGCAGCGTGGGAGCCGGCACAGATACGCAGTATTTT.

The gene calls are TRBV29-1 and TRBJ2-1, with 12 bases identical to TRBD2. The trim removed 7 bases at V and 7 bases at J, leaving 8 bases unmatched. The germline gives CDR1 SQVTM, CDR2 ANQGSEA. The CDR3 runs 14 residues. The CDR3 region has the DNA TGCAGCGCTACACTAGCGGGAGGAGGGAATGAGCAGTTCTTC. Amino acid sequence: CSATLAGGGNEQFF.

In this sample, this clone turned up a few times. The V and J genes are TRBV7-8 and TRBJ2-7; no clear D. Germline V gene data show CDR1 as SGHVS and CDR2 as FQNEAQ. The ends were cut back, 1 base at V and 4 bases at J, with 5 bases in the middle. The CDR3 has 12 amino acids. CDR3 residues: CASSLVWYEQYF. Here the CDR3 DNA reads TGTGCCAGCAGCTTAGTTTGGTACGAGCAGTACTTC.

The chain links TRBV27 to TRBJ2-5, with D unclear. The J call is uncertain, as TRBJ2-7 better fits the DNA end. The germline V gene encodes CDR1 MNHEY and CDR2 SMNVEV (reference sequence). This CDR3 region has 12 residues. The CDR3 DNA follows: TGTGCCAGCAGAGCTCTGGGCGGCGAGCAGTACTTC. It yields the protein CASRALGGEQYF.

The chain employs TRBV27 and TRBJ1-4; D gene uncertain. This CDR3 contains 13 residues. CDR1 MNHEY and CDR2 SMNVEV come from the germline V gene (reference sequence). Trimming shortened V by 6 bases and J by 8 bases, and 13 bases separated the two germline ends. The CDR3 loop reads CASSRLGNEKLFF. The CDR3 nucleotides are TGTGCCAGCAGCAGATTGGGGAACGAAAAACTGTTTTTT.

The chain employs TRBV7-2 and TRBJ2-5, with TRBD1 matching over 9 bases. The V and J ends lost 1 base and 4 bases, in that order; junction bases with no gene match: 4. The CDR3 spans 15 residues. Germline V gene sequence: CDR1 SGHTA, CDR2 FQGNSA. DNA for the CDR3: TGTGCCAGCAGCTTAGGGGACAGGGAACGAGAGACCCAGTACTTC. Encoded protein: CASSLGDRERETQYF.

The chain is built from TRBV7-3 and TRBJ2-1; no definite D call. The germline V gene encodes CDR1 SGHTA and CDR2 FQGTGA. This CDR3 contains 13 residues. V gave up 2 bases and J gave up 4 bases, with 6 bases separating them. CDR3 in amino acids: CASSLGAYNEQFF. For the CDR3, the DNA is TGTGCCAGCAGCTTAGGCGCATACAATGAGCAGTTCTTC.

The chain links TRBV7-9 to TRBJ2-3; D gene uncertain. Germline-derived CDR1 and CDR2 are SEHNR and FQNEAQ (reference sequence). The CDR3 is 12 amino acids. V lost 1 base, J lost 3 bases, and 2 bases lay in between. The CDR3 DNA reads TGTGCCAGCAGCTTAGGGACAGATACGCAGTATTTT. Amino acids: CASSLGTDTQYF. The full variable domain, with the rest looked up from reference TRBV7-9 and TRBJ2-3, is DTGVSQNPRHKITKRGQNVTFRCDPISEHNRLYWYRQTLGQGPEFLTYFQNEAQLEKSRLLSDRFSAERPKGSFSTLEIQRTEQGDSAMYLCASSLGTDTQYFGPGTRLTVL.

This clone was detected only a few times. V is TRBV4-3 and J is TRBJ1-3; no clear D. Trimming shortened V by 0 bases and J by 4 bases, and 10 bases separated the two germline ends. Germline V lookup: CDR1 LGHNA, CDR2 YSLEER. This CDR3 is built from 15 residues. CDR3 loop: CASSQDVGPGNTIYF. The CDR3 DNA is TGCGCCAGCAGCCAAGATGTCGGGCCCGGAAACACCATATATTTT.

The rearrangement joins TRBV18 to TRBJ1-6, with a tentative D call TRBD1 (5 bases). CDR3 size: 13 residues. Per germline, CDR1 KGHSH and CDR2 LQKENI. Deletions cut 1 base from V and 13 bases from J, with 11 bases between. The chain's CDR3 is CASSPRDDGPLHF. CDR3 in DNA: TGTGCCAGCTCACCACGGGACGACGGGCCCCTCCACTTT.

This clone was counted between two and nine times. The chain is built from TRBV7-9 and TRBJ2-3; D possibly uses TRBD1 or TRBD2 (5 bases each). V dropped 5 bases and J dropped 1 base, with 13 bases sitting between them. The CDR3 totals 15 residues. Per the germline V gene, CDR1 is SEHNR and CDR2 is FQNEAQ (reference sequence). The DNA for the CDR3 is TGTGCCAGCAGCACCCGGGGCAGAGGCACAGATACGCAGTATTTT. This encodes CASSTRGRGTDTQYF.

This clone turned up a few times. The chain is built from TRBV7-9 and TRBJ2-1, with D possibly being TRBD1 (6 bases). Trimming pared 10 bases from V and 0 bases from J, leaving 13 bases between. Looked up from germline, CDR1 is SEHNR and CDR2 is FQNEAQ (reference sequence). This CDR3 spans 14 amino acids. The CDR3, as DNA: TGTGCCACGCCAGGGGTCTACTCCTACAATGAGCAGTTCTTC. Translated, it gives CATPGVYSYNEQFF.

This rearrangement joins TRBV7-2 to TRBJ2-2; possible D gene TRBD2, 6 bases. The CDR3 loop spans 15 amino acids. V dropped 7 bases and J dropped 0 bases, with 12 bases sitting between them. Germline CDR1 SGHTA, CDR2 FQGNSA. The CDR3 nucleotides read TGTGCCAGCATACGGGAGAGGCCGAACACCGGGGAGCTGTTTTTT. It is translated as CASIRERPNTGELFF.

The sample holds a few counts of this clone. The rearrangement uses TRBV7-9 and TRBJ2-1; D is unresolved. There are 13 residues in the CDR3. The germline V gene encodes CDR1 SEHNR and CDR2 FQNEAQ (reference sequence). The ends were cut back, 7 bases at V and 0 bases at J, with 7 bases in the middle. The CDR3 sequence is CASNDGSYNEQFF. The CDR3 DNA sequence: TGTGCCAGCAACGACGGCTCCTACAATGAGCAGTTCTTC. The variable domain in full, with the rest retrieved from reference TRBV7-9 and TRBJ2-1, is DTGVSQNPRHKITKRGQNVTFRCDPISEHNRLYWYRQTLGQGPEFLTYFQNEAQLEKSRLLSDRFSAERPKGSFSTLEIQRTEQGDSAMYLCASNDGSYNEQFFGPGTRLTVL.

The chain employs TRBV28 and TRBJ2-5; 9 positions agree with TRBD1. V gave up 5 bases and J gave up 5 bases; unmatched junction bases: 9. Germline V CDR1 and CDR2: MDHEN, SYDVKM. The CDR3 sequence is 15 residues long. CDR3: CASSQGQGAVETQYF. The CDR3 coding sequence is TGTGCCAGCAGTCAGGGACAGGGCGCAGTGGAGACCCAGTACTTC.

The chain has TRBV27 and TRBJ2-7; D gene uncertain. Germline V lookup: CDR1 MNHEY, CDR2 SMNVEV (reference sequence). V gave up 2 bases and J gave up 7 bases, with 3 bases separating them. This CDR3 contains 10 residues. The DNA of the CDR3 is TGTGCCAGCAGTTTAAGGGAGCAGTACTTC. Its translation is CASSLREQYF.

This clone was picked up a small number of times. The chain has TRBV29-1 and TRBJ1-1, with 7 bases lining up with TRBD1. The CDR3 contains 13 residues. Germline-derived CDR1 and CDR2 are SQVTM and ANQGSEA. The J segment lost 11 bases and the V segment lost 3 bases, leaving 12 bases of the junction unmatched. Here the CDR3 DNA reads TGCAGCGTTGAGACGACAGGGCGGGGGAGCGCTTTCTTT. As protein: CSVETTGRGSAFF.

The chain uses TRBV7-8 and TRBJ2-5; 9 bases map to TRBD2. The CDR3 sequence is 16 residues long. The junction had 6 bases not matched to a gene; V was cut back by 0 bases and J by 4 bases. Germline V gene lookup returns CDR1 SGHVS and CDR2 FQNEAQ. In DNA, the CDR3 is TGTGCCAGCAGCTTAGCGTCTCTAGCGGGATCAGAGACCCAGTACTTC. Its translation is CASSLASLAGSETQYF.

This clone was recorded a few times. The J gene is TRBJ2-6, the V gene TRBV18; 8 nucleotides match TRBD1. V trimming: 5 bases; J trimming: 3 bases; junction bases outside the gene matches: 3. Germline V gene data show CDR1 as KGHSH and CDR2 as LQKENI. This CDR3 spans 15 amino acids. The DNA for the CDR3 is TGTGCCAGCTCAGCGACAGGGGTTGGGGCCAACGTCCTGACTTTC. It yields the protein CASSATGVGANVLTF.

The rearrangement joins TRBV7-9 to TRBJ2-1, with D hard to call. Trimming stripped 1 base from V and 10 bases from J, with 14 bases between. The CDR3 runs 14 residues. Germline V CDR1 and CDR2: SEHNR, FQNEAQ (reference sequence). The CDR3 nucleotides are TGTGCCAGCAGCTTAGTCGGCCCCTCGGAAGAGCAGTTCTTC. This sequence encodes CASSLVGPSEEQFF.

V and J are TRBV29-1 and TRBJ1-1; 9 bases align to TRBD1. V lost 4 bases to trimming and J lost 11 bases; unmatched junction nucleotides: 11. Germline CDR1 reads SQVTM; CDR2 reads ANQGSEA. The CDR3 is 13 amino acids. CDR3: CSVAVGGTGSAFF. The CDR3 DNA follows: TGCAGCGTTGCAGTCGGTGGGACAGGGAGTGCTTTCTTT.

The table lists this clone with a few counts. This chain uses TRBV7-2 with TRBJ1-1, with 7 bases matching TRBD1. V lost 5 bases to trimming and J lost 8 bases; unmatched junction nucleotides: 11. CDR1 is SGHTA and CDR2 is FQGNSA in the germline V gene. The CDR3 length is 14 residues. CDR3 DNA sequence: TGTGCCAGCAGCGTCCGACAGGGAGGGGGGGAAGCTTTCTTT. This gives the protein CASSVRQGGGEAFF. Full variable domain (rest looked up from reference TRBV7-2 and TRBJ1-1): GAGVSQSPSNKVTEKGKDVELRCDPISGHTALYWYRQSLGQGLEFLIYFQGNSAPDKSGLPSDRFSAERTGGSVSTLTIQRTQQEDSAVYLCASSVRQGGGEAFFGQGTRLTVV.